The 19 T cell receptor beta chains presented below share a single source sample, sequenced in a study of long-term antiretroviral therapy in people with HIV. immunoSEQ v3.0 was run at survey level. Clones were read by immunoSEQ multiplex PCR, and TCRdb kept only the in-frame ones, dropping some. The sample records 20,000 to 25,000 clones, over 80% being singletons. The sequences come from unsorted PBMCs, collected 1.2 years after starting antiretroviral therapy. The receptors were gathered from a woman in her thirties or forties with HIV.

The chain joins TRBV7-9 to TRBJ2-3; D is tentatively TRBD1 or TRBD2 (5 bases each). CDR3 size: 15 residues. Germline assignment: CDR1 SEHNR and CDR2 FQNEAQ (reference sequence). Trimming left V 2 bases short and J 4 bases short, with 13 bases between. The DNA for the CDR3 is TGTGCCAGCAGCTTATTGTTGGGGGTCCCAGATACGCAGTATTTT. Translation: CASSLLLGVPDTQYF.

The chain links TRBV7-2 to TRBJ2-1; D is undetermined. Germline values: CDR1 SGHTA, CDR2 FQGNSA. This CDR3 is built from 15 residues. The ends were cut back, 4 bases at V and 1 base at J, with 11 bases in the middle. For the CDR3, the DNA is TGTGCCAGCAGCTCCCGAGACTTGTCCTACAATGAGCAGTTCTTC. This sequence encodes CASSSRDLSYNEQFF.

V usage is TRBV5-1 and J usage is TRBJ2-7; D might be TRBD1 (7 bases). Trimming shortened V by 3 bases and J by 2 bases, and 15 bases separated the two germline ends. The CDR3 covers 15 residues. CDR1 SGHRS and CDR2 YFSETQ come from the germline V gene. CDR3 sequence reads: CASSSRQGGPYEQYF. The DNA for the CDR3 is TGCGCCAGCAGCTCCAGACAGGGAGGCCCCTACGAGCAGTACTTC.

The CDR3 DNA reads as TGTGCCAGCAGCGTAGCGGGACTCACCGGGGAGCTGTTTTTT. Amino acids: CASSVAGLTGELFF. This chain uses TRBV9 with TRBJ2-2; tentatively, D is TRBD2 (6 bases). This CDR3 is 14 amino acids long. Germline V CDR1 and CDR2: SGDLS, YYNGEE. Trimming took off 0 bases at V and 4 bases at J, with 7 bases between the two ends. Supplemented by reference TRBV9 and TRBJ2-2, the full variable domain reads DSGVTQTPKHLITATGQRVTLRCSPRSGDLSVYWYQQSLDQGLQFLIQYYNGEERAKGNILERFSAQQFPDLHSELNLSSLELGDSALYFCASSVAGLTGELFFGEGSRLTVL.

The CDR3 is CASSFSLGQPQHF. DNA for the CDR3: TGCGCCAGCAGCTTTTCATTGGGTCAGCCCCAGCATTTT. The chain recombines TRBV5-1 with TRBJ1-5; no firm D call. Trimming took 2 bases from V and 6 from J, leaving 9 bases between them. CDR1 and CDR2 (germline): SGHRS, YFSETQ. This CDR3 contains 13 residues.

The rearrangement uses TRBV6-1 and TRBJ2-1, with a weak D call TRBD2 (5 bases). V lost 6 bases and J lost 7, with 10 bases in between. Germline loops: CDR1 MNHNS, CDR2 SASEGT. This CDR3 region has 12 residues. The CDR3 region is CASSPDLNEQFF. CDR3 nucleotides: TGTGCCAGCAGCCCGGACTTGAATGAGCAGTTCTTC.

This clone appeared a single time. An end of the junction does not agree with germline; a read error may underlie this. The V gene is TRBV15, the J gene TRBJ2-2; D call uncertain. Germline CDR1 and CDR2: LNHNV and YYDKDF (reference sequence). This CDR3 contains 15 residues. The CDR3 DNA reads TGTGCCACCAGCAGCCTGGCCGTTAGGGCCGGAGAGCTGTTTTTT. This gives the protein CATSSLAVRAGELFF.

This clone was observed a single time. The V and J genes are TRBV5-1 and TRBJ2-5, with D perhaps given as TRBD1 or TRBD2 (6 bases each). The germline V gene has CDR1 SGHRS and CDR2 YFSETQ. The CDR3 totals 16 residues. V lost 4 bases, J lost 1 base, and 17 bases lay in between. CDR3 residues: CASSARDTSTQETQYF. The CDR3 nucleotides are TGCGCCAGCAGCGCGCGGGACACCAGCACCCAAGAGACCCAGTACTTC.

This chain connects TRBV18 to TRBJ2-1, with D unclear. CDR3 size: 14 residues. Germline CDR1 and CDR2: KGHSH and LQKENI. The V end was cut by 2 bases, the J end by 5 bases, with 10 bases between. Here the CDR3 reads CASSPSLGDNEQFF. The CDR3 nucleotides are TGTGCCAGCTCACCAAGCCTAGGAGACAATGAGCAGTTCTTC.

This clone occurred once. CDR3 sequence: CASSTGGLVTDTQYF. For the CDR3, the DNA is TGTGCCAGCAGTACGGGGGGCCTGGTCACAGATACGCAGTATTTT. This sequence joins TRBV4-2 and TRBJ2-3; TRBD2 is a possible D gene (7 bases). Trimming removed 6 bases from V and 2 bases from J, with 15 bases in between. CDR3 size: 15 residues. Looked up from germline, CDR1 is LGHNA and CDR2 is YNFKEQ.

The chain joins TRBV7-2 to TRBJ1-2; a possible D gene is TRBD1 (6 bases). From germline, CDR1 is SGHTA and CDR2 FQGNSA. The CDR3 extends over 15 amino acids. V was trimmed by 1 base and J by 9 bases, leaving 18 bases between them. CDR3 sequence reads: CASSLGGRGGSSYTF. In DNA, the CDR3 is TGTGCCAGCAGCTTAGGAGGAAGAGGGGGTAGTAGCTACACCTTC.

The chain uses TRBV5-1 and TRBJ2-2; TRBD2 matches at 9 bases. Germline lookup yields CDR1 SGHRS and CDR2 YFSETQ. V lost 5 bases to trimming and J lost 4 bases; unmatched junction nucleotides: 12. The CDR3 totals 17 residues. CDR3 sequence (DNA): TGCGCCAGCAGTTTCAGATTAGCGGGAGAAGGCACCGGGGAGCTGTTTTTT. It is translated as CASSFRLAGEGTGELFF. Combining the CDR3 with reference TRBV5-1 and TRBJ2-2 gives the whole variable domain KAGVTQTPRYLIKTRGQQVTLSCSPISGHRSVSWYQQTPGQGLQFLFEYFSETQRNKGNFPGRFSGRQFSNSRSEMNVSTLELGDSALYLCASSFRLAGEGTGELFFGEGSRLTVL.

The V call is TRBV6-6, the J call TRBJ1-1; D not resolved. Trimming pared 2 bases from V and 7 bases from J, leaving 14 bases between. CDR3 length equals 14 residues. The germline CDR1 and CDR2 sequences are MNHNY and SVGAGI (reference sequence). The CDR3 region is CASSYGPPLDEAFF. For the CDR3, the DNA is TGTGCCAGCAGTTACGGACCTCCATTGGATGAAGCTTTCTTT.

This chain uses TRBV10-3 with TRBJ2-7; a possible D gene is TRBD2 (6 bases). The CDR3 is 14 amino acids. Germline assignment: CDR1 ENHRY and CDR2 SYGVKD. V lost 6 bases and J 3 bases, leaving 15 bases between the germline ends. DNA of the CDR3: TGTGCCATCAGCCCGGGACTTACCCTCTACGAGCAGTACTTC. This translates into CAISPGLTLYEQYF.

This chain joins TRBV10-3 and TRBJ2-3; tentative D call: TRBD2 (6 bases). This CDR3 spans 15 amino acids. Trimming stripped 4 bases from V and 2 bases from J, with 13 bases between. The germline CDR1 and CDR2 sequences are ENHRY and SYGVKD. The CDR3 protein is CAISGSGVYTDTQYF. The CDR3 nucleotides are TGTGCCATCAGTGGTAGCGGCGTCTACACAGATACGCAGTATTTT.

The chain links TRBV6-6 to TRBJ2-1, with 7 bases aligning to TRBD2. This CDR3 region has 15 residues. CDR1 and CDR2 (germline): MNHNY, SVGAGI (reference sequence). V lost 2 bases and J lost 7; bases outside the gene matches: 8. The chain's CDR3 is CASSYRGSRENEQFF. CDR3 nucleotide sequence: TGTGCCAGCAGTTACCGCGGGAGTAGAGAAAATGAGCAGTTCTTC.

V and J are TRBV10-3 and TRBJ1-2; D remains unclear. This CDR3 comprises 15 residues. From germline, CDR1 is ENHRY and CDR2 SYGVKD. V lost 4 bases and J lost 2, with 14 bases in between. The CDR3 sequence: CAISAQNPPNYGYTF. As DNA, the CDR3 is TGTGCCATCAGTGCTCAGAACCCACCGAACTATGGCTACACCTTC.

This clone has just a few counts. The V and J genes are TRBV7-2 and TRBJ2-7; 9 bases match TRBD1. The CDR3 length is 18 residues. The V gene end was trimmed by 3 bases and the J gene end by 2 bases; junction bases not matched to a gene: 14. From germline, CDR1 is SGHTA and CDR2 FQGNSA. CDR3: CASSLGTGKLSRAYEQYF. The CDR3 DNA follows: TGTGCCAGCAGCTTGGGGACAGGGAAGCTCTCCCGCGCCTACGAGCAGTACTTC.

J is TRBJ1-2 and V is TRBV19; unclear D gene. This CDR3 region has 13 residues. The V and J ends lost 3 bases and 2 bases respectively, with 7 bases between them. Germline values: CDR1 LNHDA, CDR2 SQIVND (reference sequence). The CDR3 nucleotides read TGTGCCAGTAGTATTTCAGCGAACTATGGCTACACCTTC. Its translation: CASSISANYGYTF.